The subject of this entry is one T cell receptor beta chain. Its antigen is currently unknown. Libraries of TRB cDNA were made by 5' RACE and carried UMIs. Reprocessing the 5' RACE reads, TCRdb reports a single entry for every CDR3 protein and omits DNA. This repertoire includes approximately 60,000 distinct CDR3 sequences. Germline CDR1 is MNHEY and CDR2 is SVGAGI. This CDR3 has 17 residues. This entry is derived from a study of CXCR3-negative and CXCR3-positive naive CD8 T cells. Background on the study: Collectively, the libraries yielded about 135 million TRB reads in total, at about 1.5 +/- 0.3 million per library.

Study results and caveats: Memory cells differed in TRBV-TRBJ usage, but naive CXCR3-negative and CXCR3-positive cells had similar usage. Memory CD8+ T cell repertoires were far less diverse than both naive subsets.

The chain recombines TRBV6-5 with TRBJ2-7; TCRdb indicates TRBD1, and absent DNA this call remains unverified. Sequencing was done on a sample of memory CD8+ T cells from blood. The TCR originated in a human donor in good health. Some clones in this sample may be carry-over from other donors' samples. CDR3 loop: CASTQTVETGESKEQYF.